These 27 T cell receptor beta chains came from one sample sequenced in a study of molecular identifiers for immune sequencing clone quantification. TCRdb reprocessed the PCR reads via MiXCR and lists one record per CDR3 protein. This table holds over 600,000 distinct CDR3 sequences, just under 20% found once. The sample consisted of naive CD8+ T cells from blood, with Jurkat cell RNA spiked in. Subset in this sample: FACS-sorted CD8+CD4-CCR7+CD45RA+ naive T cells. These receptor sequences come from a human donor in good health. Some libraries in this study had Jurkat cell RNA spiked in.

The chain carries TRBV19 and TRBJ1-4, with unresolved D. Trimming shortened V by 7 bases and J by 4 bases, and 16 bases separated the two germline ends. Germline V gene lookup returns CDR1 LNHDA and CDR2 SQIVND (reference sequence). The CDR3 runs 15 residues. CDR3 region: CASKAVGRSNEKLFF. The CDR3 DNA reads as TGTGCCAGTAAGGCTGTTGGCAGGAGTAATGAAAAACTGTTTTTT. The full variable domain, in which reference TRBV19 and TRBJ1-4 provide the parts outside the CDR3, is DGGITQSPKYLFRKEGQNVTLSCEQNLNHDAMYWYRQDPGQGLRLIYYSQIVNDFQKGDIAEGYSVSREKKESFPLTVTSAQKNPTAFYLCASKAVGRSNEKLFFGSGTQLSVL.

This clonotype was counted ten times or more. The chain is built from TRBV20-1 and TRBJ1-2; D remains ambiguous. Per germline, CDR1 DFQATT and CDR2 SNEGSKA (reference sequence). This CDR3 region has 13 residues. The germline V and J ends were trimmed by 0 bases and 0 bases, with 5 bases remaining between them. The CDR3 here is CSARDLSNYGYTF. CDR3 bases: TGCAGTGCTAGAGATCTTTCTAACTATGGCTACACCTTC.

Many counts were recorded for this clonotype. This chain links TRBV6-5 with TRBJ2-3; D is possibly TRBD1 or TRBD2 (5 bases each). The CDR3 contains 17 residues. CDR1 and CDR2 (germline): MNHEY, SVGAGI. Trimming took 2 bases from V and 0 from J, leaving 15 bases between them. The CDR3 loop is CASSYDGTFRSTDTQYF. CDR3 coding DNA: TGTGCCAGCAGTTACGACGGGACGTTCAGAAGCACAGATACGCAGTATTTT.

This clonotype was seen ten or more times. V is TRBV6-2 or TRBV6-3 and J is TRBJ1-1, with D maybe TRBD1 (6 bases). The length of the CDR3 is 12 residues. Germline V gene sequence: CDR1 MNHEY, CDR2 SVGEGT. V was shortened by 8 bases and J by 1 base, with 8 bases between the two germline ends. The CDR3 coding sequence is TGTGCCAGCGAGACAGGGAACACTGAAGCTTTCTTT. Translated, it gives CASETGNTEAFF.

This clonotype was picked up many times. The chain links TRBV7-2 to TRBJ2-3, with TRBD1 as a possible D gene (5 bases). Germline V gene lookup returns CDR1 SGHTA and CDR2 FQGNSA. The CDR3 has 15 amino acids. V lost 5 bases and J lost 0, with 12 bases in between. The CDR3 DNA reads TGTGCCAGCAGCACGACGACAGCCAGCACAGATACGCAGTATTTT. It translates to CASSTTTASTDTQYF.

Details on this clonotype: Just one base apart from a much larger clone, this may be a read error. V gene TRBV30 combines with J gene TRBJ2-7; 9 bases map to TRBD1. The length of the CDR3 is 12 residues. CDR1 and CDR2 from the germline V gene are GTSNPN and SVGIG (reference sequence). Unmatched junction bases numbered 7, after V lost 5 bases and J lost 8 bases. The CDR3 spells CAWEQGAYQQYF. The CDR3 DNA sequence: TGTGCCTGGGAACAGGGGGCTTACCAGCAGTACTTC. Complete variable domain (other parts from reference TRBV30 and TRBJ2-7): SQTIHQWPATLVQPVGSPLSLECTVEGTSNPNLYWYRQAAGRGLQLLFYSVGIGQISSEVPQNLSASRPQDRQFILSSKKLLLSDSGFYLCAWEQGAYQQYFGPGTRLTVT.

The CDR3 bases are TGTGCCAGCAGTTTAAGGACAGAGGTGTCGGCCGGGCAGTACTTC. As protein: CASSLRTEVSAGQYF. V and J are TRBV28 and TRBJ2-7, with D maybe TRBD1 (6 bases). The V end lost 2 bases, the J end lost 9 bases, and 20 bases lay between the germline ends. This CDR3 spans 15 amino acids. Looked up from germline, CDR1 is MDHEN and CDR2 is SYDVKM.

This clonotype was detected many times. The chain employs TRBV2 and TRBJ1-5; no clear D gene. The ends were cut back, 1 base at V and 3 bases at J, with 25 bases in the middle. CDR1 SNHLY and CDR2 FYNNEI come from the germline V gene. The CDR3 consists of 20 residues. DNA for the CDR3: TGTGCCAGCAGTGAAGGTGCGAATTTCGCGAATACAATAAACAATCAGCCCCAGCATTTT. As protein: CASSEGANFANTINNQPQHF.

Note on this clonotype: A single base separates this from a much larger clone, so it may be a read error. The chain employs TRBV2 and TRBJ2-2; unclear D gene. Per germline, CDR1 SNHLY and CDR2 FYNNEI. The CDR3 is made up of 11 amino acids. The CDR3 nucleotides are TGTGCCAGCACTGAAGCCGGGGAGCTGTTTTTT. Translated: CASTEAGELFF.

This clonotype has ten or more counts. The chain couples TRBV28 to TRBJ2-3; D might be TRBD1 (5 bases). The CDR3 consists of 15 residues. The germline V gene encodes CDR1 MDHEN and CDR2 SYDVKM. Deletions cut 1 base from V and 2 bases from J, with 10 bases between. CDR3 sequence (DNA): TGTGCCAGCAGTTTATTACAGGAGTTCACAGATACGCAGTATTTT. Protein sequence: CASSLLQEFTDTQYF.

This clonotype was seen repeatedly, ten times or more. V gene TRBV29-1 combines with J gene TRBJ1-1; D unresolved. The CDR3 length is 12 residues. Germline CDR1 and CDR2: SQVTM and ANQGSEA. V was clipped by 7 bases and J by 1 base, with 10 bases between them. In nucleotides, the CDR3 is TGCAGCGCCAGACACACGAACACTGAAGCTTTCTTT. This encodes CSARHTNTEAFF. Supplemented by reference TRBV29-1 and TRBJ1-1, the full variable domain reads SAVISQKPSRDICQRGTSLTIQCQVDSQVTMMFWYRQQPGQSLTLIATANQGSEATYESGFVIDKFPISRPNLTFSTLTVSNMSPEDSSIYLCSARHTNTEAFFGQGTRLTVV.

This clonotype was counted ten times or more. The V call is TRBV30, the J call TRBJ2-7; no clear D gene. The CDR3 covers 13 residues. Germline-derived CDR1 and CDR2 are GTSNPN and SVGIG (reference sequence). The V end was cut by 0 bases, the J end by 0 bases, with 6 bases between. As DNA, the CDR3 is TGTGCCTGGAGTGTTCTTAACTCCTACGAGCAGTACTTC. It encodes CAWSVLNSYEQYF.

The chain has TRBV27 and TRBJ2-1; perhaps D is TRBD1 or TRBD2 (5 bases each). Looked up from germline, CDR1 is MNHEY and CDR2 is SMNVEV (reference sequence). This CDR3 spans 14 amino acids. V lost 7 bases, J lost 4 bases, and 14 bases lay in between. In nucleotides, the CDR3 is TGTGCCAGCACCTCCCTGGGGGTATACAATGAGCAGTTCTTC. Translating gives CASTSLGVYNEQFF.

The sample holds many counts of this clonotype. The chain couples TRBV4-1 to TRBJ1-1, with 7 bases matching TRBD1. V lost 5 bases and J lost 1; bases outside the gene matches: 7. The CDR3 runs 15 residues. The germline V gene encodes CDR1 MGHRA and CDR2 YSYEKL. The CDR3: CASSSRQGPNTEAFF. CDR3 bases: TGCGCCAGCAGCTCCCGACAGGGTCCGAACACTGAAGCTTTCTTT.

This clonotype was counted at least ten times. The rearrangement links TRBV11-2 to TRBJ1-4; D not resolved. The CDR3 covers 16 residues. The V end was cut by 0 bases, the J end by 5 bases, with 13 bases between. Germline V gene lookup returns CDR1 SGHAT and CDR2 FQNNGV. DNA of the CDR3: TGTGCCAGCAGCTTAGATATTTGGGGTCCGAATGAAAAACTGTTTTTT. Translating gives CASSLDIWGPNEKLFF.

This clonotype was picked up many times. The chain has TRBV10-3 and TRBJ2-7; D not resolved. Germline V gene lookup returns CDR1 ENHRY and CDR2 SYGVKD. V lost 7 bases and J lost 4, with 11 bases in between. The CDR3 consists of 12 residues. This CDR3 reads CAITSPAYEQYF. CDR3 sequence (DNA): TGTGCCATCACTAGTCCTGCGTACGAGCAGTACTTC.

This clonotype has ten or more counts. CDR3 nucleotides: TGCGCCAGCAGCTCGGTACAGGGAAGAGATGGCTACACCTTC. Protein: CASSSVQGRDGYTF. This chain joins TRBV4-1 and TRBJ1-2, with a possible D match to TRBD1 (6 bases). Trimming cost V 5 bases and J 6 bases, with 16 bases left between them. In germline, CDR1 is MGHRA, CDR2 YSYEKL. CDR3 length: 14 amino acids.

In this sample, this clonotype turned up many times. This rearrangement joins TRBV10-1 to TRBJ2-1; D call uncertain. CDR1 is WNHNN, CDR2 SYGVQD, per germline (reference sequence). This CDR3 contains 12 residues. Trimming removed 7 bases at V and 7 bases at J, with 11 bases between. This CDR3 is CASNRVSNEQFF. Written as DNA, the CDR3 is TGCGCCAGCAACCGTGTCAGTAATGAGCAGTTCTTC.

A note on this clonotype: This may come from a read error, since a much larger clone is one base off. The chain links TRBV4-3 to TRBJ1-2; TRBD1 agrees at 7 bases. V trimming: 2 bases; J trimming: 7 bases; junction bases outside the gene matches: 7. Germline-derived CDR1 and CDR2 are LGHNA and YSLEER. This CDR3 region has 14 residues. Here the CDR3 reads CASSQTGVGGGYTF. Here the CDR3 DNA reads TGCGCCAGCAGCCAAACAGGGGTTGGGGGTGGCTACACCTTC.

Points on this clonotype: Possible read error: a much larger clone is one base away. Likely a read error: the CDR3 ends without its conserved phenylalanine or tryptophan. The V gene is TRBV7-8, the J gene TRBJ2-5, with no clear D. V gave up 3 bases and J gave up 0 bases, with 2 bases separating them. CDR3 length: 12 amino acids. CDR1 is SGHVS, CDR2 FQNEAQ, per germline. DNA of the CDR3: TGTGCCAGCAGCTTTTACCAAGAGACCCAGTACTCC. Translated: CASSFYQETQYS.

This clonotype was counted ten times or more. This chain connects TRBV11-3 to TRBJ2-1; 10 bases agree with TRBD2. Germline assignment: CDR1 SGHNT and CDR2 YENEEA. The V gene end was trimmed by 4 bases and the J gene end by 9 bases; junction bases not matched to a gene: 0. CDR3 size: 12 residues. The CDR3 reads CASSSSGSEQFF. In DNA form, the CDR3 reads TGTGCCAGCAGCTCTAGCGGGAGTGAGCAGTTCTTC.

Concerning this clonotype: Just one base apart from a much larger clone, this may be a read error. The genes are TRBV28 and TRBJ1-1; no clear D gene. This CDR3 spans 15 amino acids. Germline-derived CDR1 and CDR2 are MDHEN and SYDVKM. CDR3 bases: TGTGCCAGCAGTTTTCGTGATTTGTCGAACGCTGAAGCTTTCTTT. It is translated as CASSFRDLSNAEAFF.

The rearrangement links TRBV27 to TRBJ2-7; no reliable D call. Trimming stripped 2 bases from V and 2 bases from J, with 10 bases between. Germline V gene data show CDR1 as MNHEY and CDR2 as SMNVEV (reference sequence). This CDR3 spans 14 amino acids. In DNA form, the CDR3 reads TGTGCCAGCAGTTTAGGGCAAAGCCCCTACGAGCAGTACTTC. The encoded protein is CASSLGQSPYEQYF.

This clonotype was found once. CDR3 amino acids: CASNSGTAYEQYF. CDR3 sequence (DNA): TGTGCCAGCAACTCCGGGACAGCCTACGAGCAGTACTTC. V is TRBV7-6 and J is TRBJ2-7; 7 bases are shared with TRBD1. The CDR3 loop spans 13 amino acids. Losses at the gene ends were 7 bases for V and 2 bases for J; bases not matched to a gene: 5. CDR1 is SGHVS and CDR2 is FNYEAQ in the germline V gene.

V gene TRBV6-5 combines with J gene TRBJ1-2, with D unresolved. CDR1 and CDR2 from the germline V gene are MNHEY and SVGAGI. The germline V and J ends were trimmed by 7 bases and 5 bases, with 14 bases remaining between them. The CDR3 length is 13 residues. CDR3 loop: CASTKIDGYGYTF. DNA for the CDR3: TGTGCCAGCACCAAAATCGACGGGTATGGCTACACCTTC.

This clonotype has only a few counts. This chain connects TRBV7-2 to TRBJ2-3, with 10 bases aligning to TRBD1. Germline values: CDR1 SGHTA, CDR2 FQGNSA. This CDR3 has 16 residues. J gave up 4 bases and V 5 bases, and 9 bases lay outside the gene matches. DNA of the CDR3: TGTGCCAGCAGCCCGCGGGACAGGGGTAAGGCAGATACGCAGTATTTT. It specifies CASSPRDRGKADTQYF.

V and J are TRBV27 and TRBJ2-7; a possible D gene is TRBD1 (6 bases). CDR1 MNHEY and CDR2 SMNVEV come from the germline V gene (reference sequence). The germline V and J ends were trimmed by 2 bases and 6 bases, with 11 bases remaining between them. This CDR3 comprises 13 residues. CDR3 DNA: TGTGCCAGCAGTTTAAGCAGGGACACCGAGCAGTACTTC. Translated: CASSLSRDTEQYF.